Included here is one TCR beta chain sequence, with context. Here immunoSEQ multiplex PCR was the method, and the copy in TCRdb shows in-frame clones only, minus some. The sample has roughly 40,000 clones; over 80% are singletons. Germline CDR1 reads LNHNV; CDR2 reads YYDKDF (reference sequence). Trimming pared 0 bases from V and 6 bases from J, leaving 8 bases between. This CDR3 spans 13 amino acids. This record comes from a study of control samples from healthy donors and cancer patients. V usage is TRBV15 and J usage is TRBJ1-1; no clear D. The sequence was obtained from a man in his 60s in good health. Sequencing was done on a sample of blood. The CDR3, as DNA: TGTGCCACCAGCAGAGATTTGGGCCCTGAAGCTTTCTTT. Its protein is CATSRDLGPEAFF.